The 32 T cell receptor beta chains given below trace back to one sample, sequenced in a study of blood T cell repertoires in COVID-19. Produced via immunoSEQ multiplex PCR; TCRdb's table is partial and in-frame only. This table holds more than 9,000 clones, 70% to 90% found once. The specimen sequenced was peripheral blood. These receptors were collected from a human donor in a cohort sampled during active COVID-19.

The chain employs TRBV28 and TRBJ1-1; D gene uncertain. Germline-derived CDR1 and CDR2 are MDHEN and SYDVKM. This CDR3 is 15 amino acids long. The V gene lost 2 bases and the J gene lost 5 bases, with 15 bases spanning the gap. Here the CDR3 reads CASSLPWSSVTEAFF. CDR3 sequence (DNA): TGTGCCAGCAGTTTACCCTGGAGTTCGGTTACTGAAGCTTTCTTT.

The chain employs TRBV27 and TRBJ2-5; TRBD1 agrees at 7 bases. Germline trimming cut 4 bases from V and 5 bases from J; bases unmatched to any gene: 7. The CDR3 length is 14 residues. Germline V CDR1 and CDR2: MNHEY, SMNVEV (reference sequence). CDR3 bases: TGTGCCAGCAGTTCCCTGGGACAGTCGGAGACCCAGTACTTC. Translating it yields CASSSLGQSETQYF.

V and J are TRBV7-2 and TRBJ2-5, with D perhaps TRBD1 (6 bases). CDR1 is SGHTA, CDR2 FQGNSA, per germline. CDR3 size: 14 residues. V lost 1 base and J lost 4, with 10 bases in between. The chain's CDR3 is CASSLVWGRETQYF. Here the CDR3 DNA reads TGTGCCAGCAGCTTAGTTTGGGGGCGAGAGACCCAGTACTTC. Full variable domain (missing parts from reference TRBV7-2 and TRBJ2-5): GAGVSQSPSNKVTEKGKDVELRCDPISGHTALYWYRQSLGQGLEFLIYFQGNSAPDKSGLPSDRFSAERTGGSVSTLTIQRTQQEDSAVYLCASSLVWGRETQYFGPGTRLLVL.

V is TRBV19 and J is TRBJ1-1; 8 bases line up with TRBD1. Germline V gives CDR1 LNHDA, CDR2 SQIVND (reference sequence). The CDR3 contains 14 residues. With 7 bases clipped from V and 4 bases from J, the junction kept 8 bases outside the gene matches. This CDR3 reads CASKGQGLSTEAFF. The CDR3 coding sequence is TGTGCCAGTAAAGGACAGGGTTTGAGCACTGAAGCTTTCTTT.

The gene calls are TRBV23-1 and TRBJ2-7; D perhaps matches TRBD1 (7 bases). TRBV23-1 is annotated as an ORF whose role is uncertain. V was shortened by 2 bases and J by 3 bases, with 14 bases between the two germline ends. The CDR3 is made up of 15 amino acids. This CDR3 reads CASSQRGDSYYEQYF. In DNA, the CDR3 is TGCGCCAGCAGTCAAAGGGGGGACAGCTACTACGAGCAGTACTTC.

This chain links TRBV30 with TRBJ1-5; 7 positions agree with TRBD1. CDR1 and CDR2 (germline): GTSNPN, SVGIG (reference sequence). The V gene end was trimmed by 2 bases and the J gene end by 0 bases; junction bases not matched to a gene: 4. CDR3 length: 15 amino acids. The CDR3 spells CAWSHPGGSNQPQHF. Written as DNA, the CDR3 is TGTGCCTGGAGTCACCCAGGGGGTAGCAATCAGCCCCAGCATTTT. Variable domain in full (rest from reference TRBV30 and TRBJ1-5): SQTIHQWPATLVQPVGSPLSLECTVEGTSNPNLYWYRQAAGRGLQLLFYSVGIGQISSEVPQNLSASRPQDRQFILSSKKLLLSDSGFYLCAWSHPGGSNQPQHFGDGTRLSIL.

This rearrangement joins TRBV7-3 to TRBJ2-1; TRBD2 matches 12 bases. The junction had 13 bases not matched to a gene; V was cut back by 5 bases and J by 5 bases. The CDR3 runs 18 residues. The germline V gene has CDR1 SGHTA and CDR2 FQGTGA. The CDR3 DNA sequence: TGTGCCAGCAGCCCGGGGTGGGTGACTAGCGGGGGAGACAATGAGCAGTTCTTC. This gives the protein CASSPGWVTSGGDNEQFF.

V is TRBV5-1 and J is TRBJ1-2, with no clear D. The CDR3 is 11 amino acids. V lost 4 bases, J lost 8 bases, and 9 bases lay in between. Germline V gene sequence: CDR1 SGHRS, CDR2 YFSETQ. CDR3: CASSMGYGYTF. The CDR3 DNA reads TGCGCCAGCAGCATGGGCTACGGCTACACCTTC.

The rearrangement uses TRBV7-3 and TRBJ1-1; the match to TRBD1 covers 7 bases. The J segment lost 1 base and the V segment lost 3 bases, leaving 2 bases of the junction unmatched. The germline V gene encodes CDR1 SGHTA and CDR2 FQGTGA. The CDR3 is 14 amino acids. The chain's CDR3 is CASSLEGANTEAFF. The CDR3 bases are TGTGCCAGCAGCTTGGAGGGGGCGAACACTGAAGCTTTCTTT.

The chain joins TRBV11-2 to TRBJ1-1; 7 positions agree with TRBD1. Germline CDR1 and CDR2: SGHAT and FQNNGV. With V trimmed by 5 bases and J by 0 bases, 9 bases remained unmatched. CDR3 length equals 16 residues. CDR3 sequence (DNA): TGTGCCAGCAGCCTAACCTCGGGACAGTTGAACACTGAAGCTTTCTTT. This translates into CASSLTSGQLNTEAFF.

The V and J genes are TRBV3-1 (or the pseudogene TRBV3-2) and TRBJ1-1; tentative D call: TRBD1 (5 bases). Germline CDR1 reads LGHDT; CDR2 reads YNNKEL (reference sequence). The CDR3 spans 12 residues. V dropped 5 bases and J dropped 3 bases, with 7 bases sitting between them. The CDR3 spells CASSWGDTEAFF. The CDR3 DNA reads TGTGCCAGCAGCTGGGGGGACACTGAAGCTTTCTTT.

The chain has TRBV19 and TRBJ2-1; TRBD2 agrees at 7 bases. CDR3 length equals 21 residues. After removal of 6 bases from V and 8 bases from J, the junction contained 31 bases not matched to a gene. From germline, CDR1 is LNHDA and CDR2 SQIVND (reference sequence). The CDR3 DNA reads TGTGCCAGTAGCGCCGCGGGGACGTTTGAGACTTTGGGAGGGACTGAGGATGAGCAGTTCTTC. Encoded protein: CASSAAGTFETLGGTEDEQFF.

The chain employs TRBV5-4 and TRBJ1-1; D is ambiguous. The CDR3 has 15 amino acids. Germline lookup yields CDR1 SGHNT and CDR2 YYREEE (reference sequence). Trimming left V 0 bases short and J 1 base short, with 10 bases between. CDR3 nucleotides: TGTGCCAGCAGCTTGGTTTCGGCGGGGAACACTGAAGCTTTCTTT. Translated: CASSLVSAGNTEAFF.

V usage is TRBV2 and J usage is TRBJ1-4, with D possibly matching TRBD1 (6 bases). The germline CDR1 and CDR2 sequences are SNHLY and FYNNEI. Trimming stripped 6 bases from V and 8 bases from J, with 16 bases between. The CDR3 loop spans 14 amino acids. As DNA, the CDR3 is TGTGCCAGCAGCCTCGGCCTCAGGGGCGAAAAACTGTTTTTT. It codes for CASSLGLRGEKLFF.

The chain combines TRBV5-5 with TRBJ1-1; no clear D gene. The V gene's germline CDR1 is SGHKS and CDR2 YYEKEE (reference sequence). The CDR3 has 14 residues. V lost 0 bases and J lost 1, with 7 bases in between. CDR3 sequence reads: CASSLVFGNTEAFF. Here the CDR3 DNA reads TGTGCCAGCAGCTTGGTTTTCGGGAACACTGAAGCTTTCTTT.

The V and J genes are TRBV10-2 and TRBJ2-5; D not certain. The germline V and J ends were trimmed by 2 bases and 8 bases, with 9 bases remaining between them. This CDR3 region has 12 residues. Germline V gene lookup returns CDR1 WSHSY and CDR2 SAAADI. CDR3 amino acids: CASSEVVRTQYF. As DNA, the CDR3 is TGCGCCAGCAGTGAGGTTGTGAGAACCCAGTACTTC.

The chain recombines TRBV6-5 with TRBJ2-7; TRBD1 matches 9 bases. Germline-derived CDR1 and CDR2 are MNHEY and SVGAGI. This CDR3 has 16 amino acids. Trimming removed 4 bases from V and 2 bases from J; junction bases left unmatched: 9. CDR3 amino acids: CASSSGDRQGAYEQYF. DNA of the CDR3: TGTGCCAGCAGTTCAGGGGACCGACAGGGGGCCTACGAGCAGTACTTC.

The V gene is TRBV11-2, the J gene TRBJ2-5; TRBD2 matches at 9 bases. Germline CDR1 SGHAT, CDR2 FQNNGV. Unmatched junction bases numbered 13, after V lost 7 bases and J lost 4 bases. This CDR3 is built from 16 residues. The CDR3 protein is CASTSRAGTSRETQYF. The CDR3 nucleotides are TGTGCCAGCACCTCTCGAGCCGGGACTAGCAGAGAGACCCAGTACTTC.

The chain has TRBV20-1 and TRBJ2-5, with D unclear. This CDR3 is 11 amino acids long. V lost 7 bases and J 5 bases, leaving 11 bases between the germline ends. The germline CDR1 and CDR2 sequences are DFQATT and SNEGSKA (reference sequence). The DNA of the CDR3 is TGCAGTGTAATAAGAGAGGAGACCCAGTACTTC. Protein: CSVIREETQYF.

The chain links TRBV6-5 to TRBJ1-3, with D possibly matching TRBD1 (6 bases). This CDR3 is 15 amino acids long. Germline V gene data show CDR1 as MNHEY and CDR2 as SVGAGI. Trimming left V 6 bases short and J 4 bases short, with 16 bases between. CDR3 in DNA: TGTGCCAGCAGACCCTCAGGGGCATCAGGAAACACCATATATTTT. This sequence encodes CASRPSGASGNTIYF.

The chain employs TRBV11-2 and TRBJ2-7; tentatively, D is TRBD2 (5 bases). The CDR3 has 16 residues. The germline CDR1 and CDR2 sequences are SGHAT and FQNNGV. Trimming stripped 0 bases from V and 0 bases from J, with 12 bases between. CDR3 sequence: CASSLDGRAGSYEQYF. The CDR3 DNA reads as TGTGCCAGCAGCTTAGATGGACGGGCGGGCTCCTACGAGCAGTACTTC.

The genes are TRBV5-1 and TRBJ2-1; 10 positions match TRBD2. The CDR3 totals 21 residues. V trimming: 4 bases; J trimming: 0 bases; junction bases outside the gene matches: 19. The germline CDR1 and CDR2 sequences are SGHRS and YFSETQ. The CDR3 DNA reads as TGCGCCAGCAGCGTTGTAAATTCTAGCGGGAGACGCCGATCCTCCTACAATGAGCAGTTCTTC. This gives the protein CASSVVNSSGRRRSSYNEQFF.

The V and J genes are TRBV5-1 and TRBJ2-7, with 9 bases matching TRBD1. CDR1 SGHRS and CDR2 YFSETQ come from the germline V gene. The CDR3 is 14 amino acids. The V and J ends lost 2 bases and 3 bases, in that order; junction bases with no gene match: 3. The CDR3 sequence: CASSFMTGGYEQYF. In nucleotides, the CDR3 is TGCGCCAGCAGCTTTATGACAGGGGGCTACGAGCAGTACTTC. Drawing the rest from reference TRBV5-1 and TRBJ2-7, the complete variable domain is KAGVTQTPRYLIKTRGQQVTLSCSPISGHRSVSWYQQTPGQGLQFLFEYFSETQRNKGNFPGRFSGRQFSNSRSEMNVSTLELGDSALYLCASSFMTGGYEQYFGPGTRLTVT.

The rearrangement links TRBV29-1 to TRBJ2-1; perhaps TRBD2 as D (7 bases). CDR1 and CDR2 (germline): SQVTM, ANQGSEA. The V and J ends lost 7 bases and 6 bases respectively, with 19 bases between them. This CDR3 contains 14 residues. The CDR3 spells CSGRGGGPGNEQFF. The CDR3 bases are TGCAGCGGACGAGGGGGAGGGCCGGGCAATGAGCAGTTCTTC.

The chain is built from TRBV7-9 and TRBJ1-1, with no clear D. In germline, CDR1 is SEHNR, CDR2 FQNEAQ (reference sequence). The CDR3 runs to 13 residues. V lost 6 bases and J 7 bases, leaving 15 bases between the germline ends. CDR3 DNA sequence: TGTGCCAGCAGTTATTGGCCGAGACTTGAAGCTTTCTTT. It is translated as CASSYWPRLEAFF.

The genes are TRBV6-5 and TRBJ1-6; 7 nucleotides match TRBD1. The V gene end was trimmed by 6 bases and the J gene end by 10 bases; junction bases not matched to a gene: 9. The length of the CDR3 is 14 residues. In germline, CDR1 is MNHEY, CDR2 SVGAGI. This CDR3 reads CASSDRQGNSPLHF. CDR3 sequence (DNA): TGTGCCAGCAGCGATAGACAGGGAAACTCACCCCTCCACTTT.

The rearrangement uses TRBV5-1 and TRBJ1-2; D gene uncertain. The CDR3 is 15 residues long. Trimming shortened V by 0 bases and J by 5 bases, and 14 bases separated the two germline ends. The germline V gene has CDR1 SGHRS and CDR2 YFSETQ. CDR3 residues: CASSLAPGAGYGYTF. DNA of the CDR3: TGCGCCAGCAGCTTGGCCCCAGGCGCGGGTTATGGCTACACCTTC.

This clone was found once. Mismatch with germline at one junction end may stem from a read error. CDR3 sequence: CANSRQGAKNIQYF. CDR3 DNA: TGTGCCAACAGTAGACAGGGAGCCAAAAACATTCAGTACTTC. The V call is TRBV28, the J call TRBJ2-4; 7 bases are shared with TRBD1. This CDR3 contains 14 residues. The germline V gene has CDR1 MDHEN and CDR2 SYDVKM.

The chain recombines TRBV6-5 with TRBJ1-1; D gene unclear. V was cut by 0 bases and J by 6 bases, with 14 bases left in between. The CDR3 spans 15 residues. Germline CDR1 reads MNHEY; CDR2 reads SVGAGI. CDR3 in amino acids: CASSYSARINAEAFF. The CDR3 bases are TGTGCCAGCAGTTACTCGGCCAGAATCAACGCTGAAGCTTTCTTT.

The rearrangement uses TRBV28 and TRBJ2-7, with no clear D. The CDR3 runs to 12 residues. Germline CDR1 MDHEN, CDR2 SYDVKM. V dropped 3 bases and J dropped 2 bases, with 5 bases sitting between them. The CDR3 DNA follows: TGTGCCAGCAGTTTTGTAGCCTACGAGCAGTACTTC. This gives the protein CASSFVAYEQYF. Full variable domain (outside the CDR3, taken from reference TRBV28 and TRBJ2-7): DVKVTQSSRYLVKRTGEKVFLECVQDMDHENMFWYRQDPGLGLRLIYFSYDVKMKEKGDIPEGYSVSREKKERFSLILESASTNQTSMYLCASSFVAYEQYFGPGTRLTVT.

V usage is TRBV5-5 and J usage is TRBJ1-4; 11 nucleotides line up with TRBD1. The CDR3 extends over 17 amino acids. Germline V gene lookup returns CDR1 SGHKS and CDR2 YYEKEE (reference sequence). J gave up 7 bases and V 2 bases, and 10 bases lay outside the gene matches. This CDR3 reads CASSLRDRGELGEKLFF. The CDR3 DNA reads TGTGCCAGCAGCTTAAGGGACAGGGGGGAATTAGGTGAAAAACTGTTTTTT.

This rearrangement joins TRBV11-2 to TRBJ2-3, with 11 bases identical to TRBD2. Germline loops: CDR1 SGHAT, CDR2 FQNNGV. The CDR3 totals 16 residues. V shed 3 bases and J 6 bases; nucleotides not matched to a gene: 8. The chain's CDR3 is CASSLNSASGRDTQYF. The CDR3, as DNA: TGTGCCAGCAGCTTGAACTCGGCTAGCGGGAGGGATACGCAGTATTTT.